This T cell receptor (beta chain) was recovered during a study of blood T cell repertoires in COVID-19. The CDR3 is made up of 12 amino acids. CDR1 and CDR2 from the germline V gene are LGHDT and YNNKEL (reference sequence). V was clipped by 2 bases and J by 6 bases, with 7 bases between them. Data came from immunoSEQ multiplex PCR; TCRdb stores just in-frame clones and leaves some out. The profile shows 85,000 to 120,000 clones, about four fifths of them singletons. The clonotype was recovered from a man aged 40-50 years with active or convalescent COVID-19. The rearrangement joins TRBV3-1 (or the pseudogene TRBV3-2) to TRBJ1-1; D gene uncertain. The sequenced sample was peripheral blood. This CDR3 is CASSQFSAEAFF. CDR3 nucleotide sequence: TGTGCCAGCAGCCAATTTTCCGCTGAAGCTTTCTTT.